The rows below give T cell receptor beta chains drawn from one sample of a study of cytomegalovirus exposure and HLA in healthy donors. Profiling relied on immunoSEQ multiplex PCR, and the TCRdb table lists in-frame clones only, not all of them. Of over 120,000 clones in the sample, 80% were seen once. The sample was PBMCs. Receptor source: a man in his forties in good health and CMV-seronegative. Each CDR3 is given with its conserved first and last residue. D genes are given only for firm matches. Only some rows state a clone size, as once, few, many or a class for expanded clones.

V	J	size	D	DNA	CDR3
TRBV10-2	TRBJ1-2	-	TRBD1	TGCGCCAGCAGGGAAGACAGGGGAGACGGCTACACCTTC	CASREDRGDGYTF
TRBV5-1	TRBJ2-7	-	TRBD1	TGCGCCAGCAGCTTCGGACAGGACTACGAGCAGTACTTC	CASSFGQDYEQYF
TRBV6-6	TRBJ2-7	-	-	TGTGCCAGCAGGACTTCGTACGAGCAGTACTTC	CASRTSYEQYF
TRBV7-6	TRBJ2-1	-	TRBD2	TGTGCCAGCAGCTTAGCTACCAGCGGGAGTCATGAGCAGTTCTTC	CASSLATSGSHEQFF
TRBV11-2	TRBJ2-7	-	TRBD1	TGTGCCAGCAGCTTACCCGGACAGGCCACCTACGAGCAGTACTTC	CASSLPGQATYEQYF
TRBV5-8	TRBJ1-2	-	-	TGTGCCAGCAGCCTTGACAGGAACTATGGCTACACCTTC	CASSLDRNYGYTF
TRBV9	TRBJ1-1	-	-	TGTGCCAGCAGCGCTCGCGGGGCTCTCGCTGAAGCTTTCTTT	CASSARGALAEAFF
TRBV18	TRBJ1-5	once	TRBD1	TGTGCCAGCTCACCAGGGACAGGAGGCAATCAGCCCCAGCATTTT	CASSPGTGGNQPQHF
TRBV2	TRBJ2-7	-	-	TGTGCCGACTGGGCAGGGGTTGACGAGCAGTACTTC	CADWAGVDEQYF
TRBV4-3	TRBJ2-3	-	-	TGCGCCAGCAGCCAAGGTAATGCGCCTAGCACAGATACGCAGTATTTT	CASSQGNAPSTDTQYF
TRBV11-2	TRBJ1-2	-	TRBD1	TGTGCCAGCAGCTTAGAGTTGGGACAGGGGACGGTTTGGAATGGCTACACCTTC	CASSLELGQGTVWNGYTF
TRBV7-3	TRBJ1-2	-	-	TGTGCCAGCAGCCCCTCGGACGGGGTCGGGGGAGGCTACACCTTC	CASSPSDGVGGGYTF
TRBV7-9	TRBJ1-6	once	-	TGTGCCAGCAGCAGACCAGGGGTCCCGGGTTCACCCCTCCACTTT	CASSRPGVPGSPLHF
TRBV18	TRBJ2-4	-	TRBD1	TGTGCCAGCTCACTTGGACAGGGAATACTAGCCAAAAACATTCAGTACTTC	CASSLGQGILAKNIQYF
TRBV4-3	TRBJ1-3	-	-	TGCGCCAGCAGCCAAGGTACAGGAAACACCATATATTTT	CASSQGTGNTIYF
TRBV7-8	TRBJ1-1	once	TRBD1	TGTGCCAGCAGCCCCGATGGGACAGGGACTTGGAAAGCTTTCTTT	CASSPDGTGTWKAFF
TRBV7-2	TRBJ2-5	-	TRBD2	TGTGCCAGCAGCTTGTCGACTAGCGGGGGGGAGACCCAGTACTTC	CASSLSTSGGETQYF
TRBV27	TRBJ1-6	once	TRBD1	TGTGCCAGCAGTCCGAGGACAGGGCAAGGTTCACCCCTCCACTTT	CASSPRTGQGSPLHF
TRBV9	TRBJ2-1	-	TRBD2	TGTGCCAGCAGCGAAGGGACTAGCGGAACTACTTACAATGAGCAGTTCTTC	CASSEGTSGTTYNEQFF
TRBV4-1	TRBJ2-3	-	-	TGCGCCAGCAGCCAAGTTCGTGATACGCAGTATTTT	CASSQVRDTQYF
TRBV5-1	TRBJ2-7	-	TRBD2	TGCGCCAGCAGCGACGGGGGGGCCTACGAGCAGTACTTC	CASSDGGAYEQYF
TRBV4-3	TRBJ2-6	few	-	TGCGCCAGCAGCCAAGCGGACCCCCGGGGAGGCTCTGGGGCCAACGTCCTGACTTTC	CASSQADPRGGSGANVLTF
TRBV5-3	TRBJ2-7	-	-	TGTGCCAGAAGCACCGGGCCCCCAGGGGACGAGCAGTACTTC	CARSTGPPGDEQYF
TRBV6-1	TRBJ1-2	few	TRBD1	TGTGCCAGCAGGCGGGACAGGGGACCCTATGGCTACACCTTC	CASRRDRGPYGYTF
TRBV4-1	TRBJ2-7	-	-	TGCGCCAGCAGTCACCAGACAGGCTACGAGCAGTACTTC	CASSHQTGYEQYF
TRBV20-1	TRBJ2-5	-	-	TGCAGTGCTAGAATCGGAGAGACCCAGTACTTC	CSARIGETQYF
TRBV9	TRBJ2-1	-	TRBD2	TGTGCCAGCAGCCCCTCCCGGACTAGCGGGGGAGGTGAGCAGTTCTTC	CASSPSRTSGGGEQFF
TRBV5-4	TRBJ2-1	-	TRBD1	TGTGCCAGCAGCTCCGGGGACAGGGGTTCCTACAATGAGCAGTTCTTC	CASSSGDRGSYNEQFF
TRBV5-6	TRBJ1-1	-	-	TGTGCCAGCAGCGAGACCCGGAGCACTGAAGCTTTCTTT	CASSETRSTEAFF
TRBV9	TRBJ2-7	-	TRBD2	TGTGCCAGCAGCGTAGAAGCGGGGACCTCCTACGAGCAGTACTTC	CASSVEAGTSYEQYF
TRBV6-4	TRBJ2-3	few	TRBD1	TGTGCCAGCAGCCCATGGGGACAGAGCACAGATACGCAGTATTTT	CASSPWGQSTDTQYF
TRBV10-3	TRBJ2-3	-	-	TGTGCCATCAGCCAGATCACAGATACGCAGTATTTT	CAISQITDTQYF
TRBV5-6	TRBJ2-2	-	TRBD2	TGTGCCAGCAGCCTGCCGGCAGCGGGGGCAACCGGGGAGCTGTTTTTT	CASSLPAAGATGELFF
TRBV12-5	TRBJ2-7	-	TRBD1	TGTGCTAGTGATACGGGACAGGGAGCATACGAGCAGTACTTC	CASDTGQGAYEQYF
TRBV7-2	TRBJ1-5	once	-	TGTGCCAGCAGCTTAGGACAGAGCCTAAATCAGCCCCAGCATTTT	CASSLGQSLNQPQHF